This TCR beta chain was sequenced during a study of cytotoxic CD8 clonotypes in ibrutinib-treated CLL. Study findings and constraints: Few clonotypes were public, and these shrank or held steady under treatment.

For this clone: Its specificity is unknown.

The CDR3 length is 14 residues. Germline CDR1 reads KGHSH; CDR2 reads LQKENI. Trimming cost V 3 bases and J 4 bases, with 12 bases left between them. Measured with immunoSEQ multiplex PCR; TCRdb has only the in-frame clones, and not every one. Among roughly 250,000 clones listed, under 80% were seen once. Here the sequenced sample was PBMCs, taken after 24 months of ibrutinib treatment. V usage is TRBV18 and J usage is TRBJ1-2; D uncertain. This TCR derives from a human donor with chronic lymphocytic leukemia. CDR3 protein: CASSPQGQFYGYTF. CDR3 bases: TGTGCCAGCTCACCGCAAGGGCAGTTCTATGGCTACACCTTC.